The 30 T cell receptor beta chains below were found in one sample sequenced in a study of blood T cell repertoires in COVID-19. Some clones are missing from TCRdb's copy, which holds only in-frame ones; the method was immunoSEQ multiplex PCR. The sample lists fewer than 200,000 clones, about 86% occurring once. Sequenced material: peripheral blood. The receptor source for this set is an older woman who had recovered from COVID-19.

The V gene is TRBV7-6, the J gene TRBJ1-4, with 9 positions matching TRBD1. CDR1 and CDR2 from the germline V gene are SGHVS and FNYEAQ. With V trimmed by 4 bases and J by 7 bases, 7 bases remained unmatched. The CDR3 totals 15 residues. CDR3 bases: TGTGCCAGCAGCTCCCCGGGACAGGGAGGTGAAAAACTGTTTTTT. Amino acids: CASSSPGQGGEKLFF.

This clone was observed a single time. Other DNA variants within this sample encode the same CDR3. The genes are TRBV15 and TRBJ2-7; unclear D gene. V lost 0 bases and J 5 bases, leaving 8 bases between the germline ends. The germline CDR1 and CDR2 sequences are LNHNV and YYDKDF (reference sequence). This CDR3 comprises 13 residues. CDR3 amino acids: CATSRDRVDEQYF. CDR3 in DNA: TGTGCCACCAGCAGAGATCGGGTGGACGAGCAGTACTTC.

The chain uses TRBV29-1 and TRBJ2-7, with 8 bases that match TRBD2. V was pared by 3 bases and J by 0 bases, with 7 bases of the junction left unmatched. Germline values: CDR1 SQVTM, CDR2 ANQGSEA. The length of the CDR3 is 15 residues. CDR3 in amino acids: CSVDVREVSSYEQYF. The DNA for the CDR3 is TGCAGCGTTGATGTGCGGGAGGTTAGCTCCTACGAGCAGTACTTC.

This chain connects TRBV19 to TRBJ2-5; D is possibly TRBD1 (6 bases). This CDR3 contains 15 residues. Germline CDR1 and CDR2: LNHDA and SQIVND (reference sequence). V was shortened by 1 base and J by 4 bases, with 13 bases between the two germline ends. The CDR3 here is CASSIARGQTETQYF. The CDR3 DNA is TGTGCCAGTAGTATAGCTCGGGGACAAACAGAGACCCAGTACTTC.

This chain joins TRBV10-3 and TRBJ2-5; D might be TRBD2 (6 bases). CDR3 length: 15 amino acids. Trimming took off 4 bases at V and 2 bases at J, with 14 bases between the two ends. Germline CDR1 ENHRY, CDR2 SYGVKD. CDR3 nucleotide sequence: TGTGCCATCAGTGTTCTGGCGGGGCCACAAGAGACCCAGTACTTC. Translating it yields CAISVLAGPQETQYF.

The chain is built from TRBV6-5 and TRBJ2-1; D is perhaps TRBD2 (6 bases). The CDR3 runs to 14 residues. Germline CDR1 and CDR2: MNHEY and SVGAGI. V lost 6 bases and J lost 1, with 10 bases in between. CDR3 DNA sequence: TGTGCCAGCAGCGGGAGCGTTTCCTACAATGAGCAGTTCTTC. Protein product: CASSGSVSYNEQFF.

The CDR3 reads CASSPPGTPYEQYF. In DNA form, the CDR3 reads TGTGCCAGCTCACCACCGGGGACACCCTACGAGCAGTACTTC. The chain joins TRBV18 to TRBJ2-7; TRBD1 is a possible D gene (6 bases). Germline V gives CDR1 KGHSH, CDR2 LQKENI. This CDR3 comprises 14 residues. Trimming took off 0 bases at V and 2 bases at J, with 8 bases between the two ends.

The rearrangement uses TRBV5-6 and TRBJ1-6, with 8 positions matching TRBD1. This CDR3 is 15 amino acids long. From germline, CDR1 is SGHDT and CDR2 YYEEEE. V shed 6 bases, J shed 7 bases, and the junction held 9 bases outside the gene matches. The CDR3 DNA follows: TGTGCCAGCACCAGGGGGCAGCAGCCAAATTCACCCCTCCACTTT. Amino acids: CASTRGQQPNSPLHF.

V usage is TRBV6-5 and J usage is TRBJ1-1; D is possibly TRBD1 (6 bases). Between the trimmed V and J ends, which lost 5 bases and 4 bases, there was a span of 17 bases. CDR1 is MNHEY, CDR2 SVGAGI, per germline. The CDR3 runs 15 residues. The CDR3 nucleotides read TGTGCCAGCAGTCCCTGGACAGTCACGGGCACTGAAGCTTTCTTT. It is translated as CASSPWTVTGTEAFF.

The genes are TRBV19 and TRBJ2-3, with 9 bases fitting TRBD2. Germline CDR1 reads LNHDA; CDR2 reads SQIVND (reference sequence). V gave up 4 bases and J gave up 4 bases; unmatched junction bases: 6. The CDR3 extends over 15 amino acids. CDR3 nucleotides: TGTGCCAGTAGTAGGGGGACTAGCCCGGCAGATACGCAGTATTTT. Its translation is CASSRGTSPADTQYF. The variable domain in full, with the rest retrieved from reference TRBV19 and TRBJ2-3, is DGGITQSPKYLFRKEGQNVTLSCEQNLNHDAMYWYRQDPGQGLRLIYYSQIVNDFQKGDIAEGYSVSREKKESFPLTVTSAQKNPTAFYLCASSRGTSPADTQYFGPGTRLTVL.

This rearrangement joins TRBV19 to TRBJ2-5, with 11 bases lining up with TRBD2. The CDR3 runs to 13 residues. J gave up 5 bases and V 10 bases, and 6 bases lay outside the gene matches. Germline V gene sequence: CDR1 LNHDA, CDR2 SQIVND (reference sequence). The CDR3 is CATMASGGETQYF. DNA of the CDR3: TGTGCCACAATGGCTAGCGGGGGGGAGACCCAGTACTTC.

The CDR3 reads CASSPGGSNQPQHF. CDR3 nucleotide sequence: TGTGCCAGCAGCCCCGGCGGCAGTAATCAGCCCCAGCATTTT. The chain uses TRBV5-4 and TRBJ1-5; D gene ambiguous. V was pared by 4 bases and J by 4 bases, with 12 bases between. Germline CDR1 SGHNT, CDR2 YYREEE (reference sequence). The CDR3 is 14 amino acids.

This sequence joins TRBV14 and TRBJ1-2; tentatively, D is TRBD1 (5 bases). Trimming removed 2 bases from V and 4 bases from J, with 14 bases in between. Germline lookup yields CDR1 SGHDN and CDR2 FVKESK. The CDR3 is made up of 15 amino acids. In DNA form, the CDR3 reads TGTGCCAGCAGCCAATGGGGGGGAATGCTCTATGGCTACACCTTC. Encoded protein: CASSQWGGMLYGYTF.

This chain joins TRBV7-3 and TRBJ1-1; 8 bases fit TRBD1. There are 12 residues in the CDR3. J was trimmed by 8 bases and V by 4 bases; bases with no gene match: 3. CDR1 and CDR2 (germline): SGHTA, FQGTGA. CDR3 sequence: CASSSTGAEAFF. CDR3 coding DNA: TGTGCCAGCAGCTCGACAGGGGCAGAAGCTTTCTTT. Supplemented by reference TRBV7-3 and TRBJ1-1, the full variable domain reads GAGVSQTPSNKVTEKGKYVELRCDPISGHTALYWYRQSLGQGPEFLIYFQGTGAADDSGLPNDRFFAVRPEGSVSTLKIQRTERGDSAVYLCASSSTGAEAFFGQGTRLTVV.

The chain uses TRBV14 and TRBJ2-3; D perhaps matches TRBD2 (5 bases). The V end lost 4 bases, the J end lost 4 bases, and 15 bases lay between the germline ends. Germline V gives CDR1 SGHDN, CDR2 FVKESK. This CDR3 is built from 15 residues. The CDR3 is CASSPRTGLADTQYF. CDR3 bases: TGTGCCAGCAGCCCAAGAACGGGGTTGGCAGATACGCAGTATTTT.

The chain joins TRBV6-5 to TRBJ1-1; the match to TRBD1 covers 7 bases. The CDR3 extends over 15 amino acids. Germline loops: CDR1 MNHEY, CDR2 SVGAGI. The V segment lost 6 bases and the J segment 1 base; nucleotides outside the gene matches: 8. The CDR3 region is CASSRSGQPNTEAFF. The CDR3 coding sequence is TGTGCCAGCAGCCGTTCGGGACAGCCGAACACTGAAGCTTTCTTT.

The rearrangement uses TRBV3-1 (or the pseudogene TRBV3-2) and TRBJ2-3; 7 bases align to TRBD2. This CDR3 is built from 16 residues. The V gene's germline CDR1 is LGHDT and CDR2 YNNKEL (reference sequence). J gave up 1 base and V 2 bases, and 6 bases lay outside the gene matches. The CDR3 bases are TGTGCCAGCAGCCAATCGGGGCTAGCGGGCACAGATACGCAGTATTTT. This translates into CASSQSGLAGTDTQYF.

Comments on this clone: Mismatch with germline at one junction end may stem from a read error. This CDR3 is also generated by other DNA sequences in the sample. The chain is built from TRBV3-1 (or the pseudogene TRBV3-2) and TRBJ1-5, with D perhaps TRBD1 (5 bases). The CDR3 loop spans 13 amino acids. Germline CDR1 reads LGHDT; CDR2 reads YNNKEL (reference sequence). The DNA for the CDR3 is TGTGCTAGCAGCCCCCCCGGGGGTCAGCCCCAGCATTTT. Amino acid sequence: CASSPPGGQPQHF.

V usage is TRBV5-1 and J usage is TRBJ2-3; D remains ambiguous. Trimming removed 1 base at V and 1 base at J, with 7 bases between. This CDR3 has 14 residues. CDR1 and CDR2 from the germline V gene are SGHRS and YFSETQ. The chain's CDR3 is CASSLSAGTDTQYF. CDR3 DNA sequence: TGCGCCAGCAGCTTGTCGGCGGGCACAGATACGCAGTATTTT.

The rearrangement uses TRBV2 and TRBJ2-1, with 7 nucleotides matching TRBD2. The CDR3 loop spans 14 amino acids. After removal of 10 bases from V and 8 bases from J, the junction contained 14 bases not matched to a gene. Germline CDR1 is SNHLY and CDR2 is FYNNEI. The CDR3 reads CATARDYPVHEQFF. CDR3 nucleotide sequence: TGTGCCACCGCCCGGGACTACCCCGTGCATGAGCAGTTCTTC.

This chain uses TRBV12-3 or TRBV12-4 with TRBJ2-5; 11 nucleotides agree with TRBD2. CDR3 size: 13 residues. V gave up 3 bases and J gave up 9 bases; unmatched junction bases: 3. Here the CDR3 DNA reads TGTGCCAGCAGTTTGGTAGCGGGGGGGGCCCAGTACTTC. As protein: CASSLVAGGAQYF.

The chain joins TRBV23-1 to TRBJ2-3, with 9 positions matching TRBD1. TRBV23-1 is an open reading frame whose function is uncertain. This CDR3 has 20 residues. Trimming removed 4 bases from V and 8 bases from J; junction bases left unmatched: 25. The CDR3 protein is CASSRRTGTGPKKAQSTQYF. The CDR3 bases are TGCGCCAGCAGTCGTAGAACAGGGACAGGGCCAAAAAAAGCACAGAGTACGCAGTATTTT.

The rearrangement uses TRBV30 and TRBJ2-3; 11 nucleotides align to TRBD2. This CDR3 is built from 15 residues. From germline, CDR1 is GTSNPN and CDR2 SVGIG (reference sequence). After removal of 3 bases from V and 1 base from J, the junction contained 3 bases not matched to a gene. The CDR3 protein is CAWSATSGGTDTQYF. The CDR3 DNA reads TGTGCCTGGAGCGCGACTAGCGGGGGCACAGATACGCAGTATTTT.

The V gene is TRBV5-1, the J gene TRBJ2-1; 9 bases line up with TRBD2. Losses at the gene ends were 3 bases for V and 8 bases for J; bases not matched to a gene: 3. This CDR3 region has 13 residues. Germline V gene data show CDR1 as SGHRS and CDR2 as YFSETQ. The CDR3 region is CASSSSGDYEQFF. The CDR3 nucleotides are TGCGCCAGCAGCTCTAGCGGGGACTATGAGCAGTTCTTC.

The chain joins TRBV4-2 to TRBJ2-7, with 10 bases aligning to TRBD1. The V gene end was trimmed by 4 bases and the J gene end by 9 bases; junction bases not matched to a gene: 9. Germline lookup yields CDR1 LGHNA and CDR2 YNFKEQ. The CDR3 has 14 amino acids. CDR3 DNA sequence: TGTGCCAGCAGCCCGGGACAGGGGCCCGGGAGGCAGTACTTC. This encodes CASSPGQGPGRQYF.

This clone was counted between two and nine times. The V and J genes are TRBV5-8 and TRBJ1-4; 7 positions agree with TRBD1. V shed 4 bases and J 14 bases; nucleotides not matched to a gene: 8. The CDR3 is 12 amino acids. Germline V CDR1 and CDR2: SGHTS, YDEGEE. CDR3 sequence reads: CASSLSPRGLFF. The CDR3 DNA follows: TGTGCCAGCAGCCTATCACCCAGGGGGCTGTTTTTT.

This chain links TRBV4-3 with TRBJ1-3; D call uncertain. V lost 0 bases and J lost 0, with 6 bases in between. Per germline, CDR1 LGHNA and CDR2 YSLEER. This CDR3 is 15 amino acids long. The CDR3 sequence is CASSQDRLSGNTIYF. CDR3 in DNA: TGCGCCAGCAGCCAAGACAGGCTCTCTGGAAACACCATATATTTT.

CDR3 amino acids: CAISGGGTEAFF. The CDR3 nucleotides read TGTGCCATCTCGGGGGGTGGCACTGAAGCTTTCTTT. The rearrangement uses TRBV10-3 and TRBJ1-1, with a possible D match to TRBD1 (5 bases). Deletions cut 8 bases from V and 4 bases from J, with 11 bases between. From germline, CDR1 is ENHRY and CDR2 SYGVKD. The CDR3 runs to 12 residues.

The count of this clone is one. Here the CDR3 reads CASSSPDQPQHF. CDR3 coding DNA: TGTGCCAGCAGCTCCCCGGATCAGCCCCAGCATTTT. The chain employs TRBV4-2 and TRBJ1-5, with unresolved D. CDR1 is LGHNA, CDR2 YNFKEQ, per germline. The CDR3 consists of 12 residues. Trimming took off 5 bases at V and 5 bases at J, with 7 bases between the two ends.

The V call is TRBV30, the J call TRBJ2-5, with D tentatively TRBD2 (5 bases). Trimming took off 0 bases at V and 4 bases at J, with 12 bases between the two ends. Germline V gene data show CDR1 as GTSNPN and CDR2 as SVGIG (reference sequence). This CDR3 has 14 residues. The CDR3 region is CAWSVGPRGETQYF. CDR3 nucleotides: TGTGCCTGGAGTGTAGGCCCCCGGGGAGAGACCCAGTACTTC.